The clone carrying this T cell receptor beta chain was counted a few times. Its antigen is not known. Deletions cut 1 base from V and 0 bases from J, with 20 bases between. The CDR3 covers 18 residues. CDR1 and CDR2 (germline): DFQATT, SNEGSKA (reference sequence). These data originate in a study of T cells in Graves' hyperthyroidism and ophthalmopathy. Overall study context: Peripheral blood collection took place at initial diagnosis, before any treatment.

The hyperthyroidism was newly diagnosed and had lasted under 2 months; the patients were aged 18 to 65. Broader study findings: Most clonotypes expanded in thyroid above 0.001 were likewise present in blood. Ophthalmopathy was model-predicted a median approximately 6.4 months pre-onset.

Amplification yielded TCR beta CDR3 regions, with RNA transcripts as the source. With the HTBI primer set, the TCR CDR3 went through a first round of RT-PCR. TCRdb reprocessed the multiplex PCR reads via MiXCR and lists one record per CDR3 protein. The sample holds about 560,000 distinct CDR3 sequences, approximately 15% seen once. Sample: blood. The chain employs TRBV20-1 and TRBJ2-3; D is possibly TRBD2 (6 bases). This clonotype was sampled from a young woman with Graves' hyperthyroidism. Written as DNA, the CDR3 is TGCAGTGCTAGAGCCCCCCGGGGCGGGGATTCTAGCACAGATACGCAGTATTTT. Translating gives CSARAPRGGDSSTDTQYF.